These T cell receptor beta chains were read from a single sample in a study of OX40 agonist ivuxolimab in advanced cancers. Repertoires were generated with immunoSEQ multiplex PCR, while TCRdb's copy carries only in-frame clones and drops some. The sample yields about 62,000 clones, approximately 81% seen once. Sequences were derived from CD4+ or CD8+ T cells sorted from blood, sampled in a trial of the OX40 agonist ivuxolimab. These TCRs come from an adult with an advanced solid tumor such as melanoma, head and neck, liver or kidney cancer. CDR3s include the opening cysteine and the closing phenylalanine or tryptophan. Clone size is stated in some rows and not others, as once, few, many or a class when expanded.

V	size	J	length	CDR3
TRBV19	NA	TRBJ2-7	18	CASSMGLAGGKSSYEQYF
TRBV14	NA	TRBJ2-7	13	CASSQVRQGEQYF
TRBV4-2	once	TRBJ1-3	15	CASSQAQGTGNTIYF
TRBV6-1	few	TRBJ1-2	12	CASGRQGNGYTF
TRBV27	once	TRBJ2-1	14	CASSWTSGANEQFF
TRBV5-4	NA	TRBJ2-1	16	CASSPKVIASLNEQFF
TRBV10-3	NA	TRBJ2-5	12	CAISERQETQYF
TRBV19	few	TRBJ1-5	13	CASRRDSNQPQHF
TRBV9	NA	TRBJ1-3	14	CASSIDSSGNTIYF
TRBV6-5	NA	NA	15	CASSYRDRGTYEQYF
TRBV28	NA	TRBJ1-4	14	CASSLEGLGEKLFF
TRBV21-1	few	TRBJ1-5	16	CASSGRLRDNNQPQHF
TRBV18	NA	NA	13	CASSPLGSYEQYF
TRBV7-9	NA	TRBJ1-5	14	CASSLTGVNQPQHF
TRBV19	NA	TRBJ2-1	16	CASSDAFGSSYNEQFF
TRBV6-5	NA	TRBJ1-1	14	CASSYEGVVTEAFF
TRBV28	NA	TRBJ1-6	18	CASSFPPGGIFYNSPLHF
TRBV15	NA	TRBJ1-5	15	CATSRDQPFGQPQHF
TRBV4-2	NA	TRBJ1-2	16	CASSQDPTEANYGYTF
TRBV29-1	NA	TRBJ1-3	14	CSVECGDSGNTIYF
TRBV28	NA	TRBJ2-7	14	CASSQGQSSYEQYF
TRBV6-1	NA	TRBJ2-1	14	CASSGSGLAGEQFF
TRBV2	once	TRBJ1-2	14	CASRARDRNYGYTF
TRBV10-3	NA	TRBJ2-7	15	CAISESDRGSNEQYF
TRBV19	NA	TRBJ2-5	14	CASSLGLAGETQYF
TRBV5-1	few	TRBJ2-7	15	CASSSRTSGSSEQYF
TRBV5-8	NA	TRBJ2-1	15	CAHARGGFSYNEQFF
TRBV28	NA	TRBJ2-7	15	CASSFYRVGSYEQYF
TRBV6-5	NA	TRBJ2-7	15	CASRTPDRGLREQYF
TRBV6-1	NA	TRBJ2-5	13	CASDRGQGETQYF
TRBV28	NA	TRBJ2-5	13	CASLNRGTETQYF
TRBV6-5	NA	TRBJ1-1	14	CASTPPGNLHEAFF
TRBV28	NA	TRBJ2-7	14	CASSNRGRSYEQYF
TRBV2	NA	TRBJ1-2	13	CASSERLGYGYTF
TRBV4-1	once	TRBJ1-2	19	CASSQDVRDRGRANYGYTF
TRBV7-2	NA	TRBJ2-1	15	CASRSGQSSYNEQFF
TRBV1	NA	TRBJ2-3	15	CTSSQDQDGNSAQYF
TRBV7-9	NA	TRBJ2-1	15	CASGGWTGPLEGQFF
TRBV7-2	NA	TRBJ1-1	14	CASSSGTHLAEAFF
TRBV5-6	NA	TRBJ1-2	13	CASSPGGGAGYTF
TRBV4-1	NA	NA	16	CASSQLTSGSSYEQYF
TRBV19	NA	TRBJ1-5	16	CASRPQLAGSGQPQHF
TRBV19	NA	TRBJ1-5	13	CASSQGINQPQHF
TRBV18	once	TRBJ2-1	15	CASSPPSLSYNEQFF
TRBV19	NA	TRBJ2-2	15	CASSKQGANTGELFF
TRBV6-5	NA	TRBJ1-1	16	CASSYSRRGTVTEAFF
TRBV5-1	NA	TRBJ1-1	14	CASSLASGGTEAFF
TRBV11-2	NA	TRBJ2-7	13	CASREGGLREQYF
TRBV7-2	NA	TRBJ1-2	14	CASSLAGQGSWDTF
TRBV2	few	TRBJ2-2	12	CASGRSTGELFF
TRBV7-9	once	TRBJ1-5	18	CASSLAGATGGANQPQHF
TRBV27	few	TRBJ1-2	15	CASSFLNTGSYGYTF
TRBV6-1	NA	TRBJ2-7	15	CASSQGGSQAYEQYF
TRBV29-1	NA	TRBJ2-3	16	CSVPTRGNAGTDTQYF
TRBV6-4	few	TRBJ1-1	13	CASSRTGSTEAFF
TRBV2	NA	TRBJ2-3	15	CASRRGGRATDTQYF
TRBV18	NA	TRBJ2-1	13	CASSLQGTNEQFF
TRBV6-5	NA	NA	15	CASSTHGTSGYEQYF